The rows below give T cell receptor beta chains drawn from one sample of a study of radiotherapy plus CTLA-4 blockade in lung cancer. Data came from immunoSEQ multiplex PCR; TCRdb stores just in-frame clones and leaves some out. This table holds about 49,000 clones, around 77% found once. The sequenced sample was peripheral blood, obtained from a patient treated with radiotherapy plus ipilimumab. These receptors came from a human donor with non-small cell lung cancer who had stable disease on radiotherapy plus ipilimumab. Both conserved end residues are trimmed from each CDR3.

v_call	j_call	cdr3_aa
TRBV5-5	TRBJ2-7	ASSLGGVGGGSYEQY
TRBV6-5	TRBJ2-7	ASSRTGQNYEQY
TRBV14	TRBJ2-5	ASSLWTGETQY
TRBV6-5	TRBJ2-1	ASSEQGSSNEQF
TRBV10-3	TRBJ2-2	AISESAPINTGELF
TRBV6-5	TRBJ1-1	ASSYSTQIEAF
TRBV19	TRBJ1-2	ASSIARSRANYGYT
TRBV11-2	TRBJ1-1	ASSLAVTVTMNTEAF
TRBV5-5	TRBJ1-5	ASSLVGFYSNQPQH
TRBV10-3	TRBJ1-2	AIREGSEGGYT
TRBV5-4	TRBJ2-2	ASSLPQTGGQLF
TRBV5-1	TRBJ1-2	ASTYSTGTNYGYT
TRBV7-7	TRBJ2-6	ASSSNRGSNGANVLT
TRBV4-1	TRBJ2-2	ASSPVLDGVGVSGELF
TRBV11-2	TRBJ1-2	ATSKGNYGYT
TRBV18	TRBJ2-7	ASSPSPITYEQY
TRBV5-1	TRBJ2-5	ASSLDTTTETQY
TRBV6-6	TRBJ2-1	ATTRDRVVNEQF
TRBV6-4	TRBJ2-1	ASSEHQTSGAQQF
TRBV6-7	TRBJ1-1	ASSYEGTGNTEAF
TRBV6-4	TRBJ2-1	ASSRDNYNEQF
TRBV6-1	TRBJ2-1	ASSEWGLRTQF
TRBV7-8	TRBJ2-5	ASSLGSGVPRETQY
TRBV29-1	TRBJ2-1	SVELRDRAGSEQF
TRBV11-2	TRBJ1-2	ASSFRDGYT
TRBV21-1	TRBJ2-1	ASRALVAHHSDNEQF
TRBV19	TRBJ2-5	ASSPTGVEETQY
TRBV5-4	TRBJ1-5	ASSAGTVYNQPQH
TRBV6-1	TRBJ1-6	ASSAVRPENSPLH
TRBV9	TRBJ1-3	ASSVEEGLFGNTIY
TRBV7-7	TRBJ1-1	ASSRSLETEAF
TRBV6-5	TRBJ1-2	ASSYAGQGVGYT
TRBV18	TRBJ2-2	ASSARESNTGELF
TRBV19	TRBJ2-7	ASGETSGAGEQY
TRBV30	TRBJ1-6	AWNEDNQSPLH
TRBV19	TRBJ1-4	ASSMTPLNEKLF
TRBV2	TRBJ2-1	ASSQPGQGTSEQF
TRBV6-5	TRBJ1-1	ASGGRVSNTEAF
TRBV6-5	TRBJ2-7	ASGAGGAFHEQY
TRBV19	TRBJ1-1	ASSTVGDTEAF
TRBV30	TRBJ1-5	AWGRQRDQPQH
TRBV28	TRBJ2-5	ASSLSGLAQPGFPQETQY
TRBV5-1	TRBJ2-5	ASSRTSGAETQY
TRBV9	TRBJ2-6	ASSVAGSGANVLT
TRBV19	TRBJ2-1	ASSKGDPYNEQF
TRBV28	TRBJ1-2	ASIRTTGTNYGYT
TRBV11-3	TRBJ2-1	ASSLVTGGSGNEQF
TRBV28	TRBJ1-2	ASSLPGGSYGYT
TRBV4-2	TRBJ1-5	ASSQGTGVQPQH